The entry below describes one T cell receptor beta chain. Germline trimming cut 1 base from V and 2 bases from J; bases unmatched to any gene: 5. There are 16 residues in the CDR3. Per the germline V gene, CDR1 is SGHTA and CDR2 is FQGNSA. As handled by the study authors: Estimation of nucleated cell counts relied on the amplification of reference gene primers. TCRdb keeps only in-frame clones here, not all; method: immunoSEQ multiplex PCR. That table is the source of V, J and clone size, and D and trimming were worked out from the DNA. The table has tens of thousands of clones, 70% to 90% seen once. This sample is part of a study of blood T cell repertoires in COVID-19. About the research overall: There were acute and convalescent COVID-19 samples, and they came from the United States, Italy and Spain. PBMCs, B-cell-depleted T cells, or T cells were the source of the cDNA or gDNA that made up the material.

The receptor comes from a man aged 70-80 years with acute or convalescent COVID-19. This rearrangement joins TRBV7-2 to TRBJ2-7, with 10 bases matching TRBD2. The specimen sequenced was peripheral blood. Written as DNA, the CDR3 is TGTGCCAGCAGCTTAGGCGGAGCGGGGGGGGCCTACGAGCAGTACTTC. Its translation: CASSLGGAGGAYEQYF.